This TCR beta chain was documented in a study of blood T cell repertoires in COVID-19. Enrollment of patients from Seattle took place during active infection, with longitudinal follow-up. Germline V gene sequence: CDR1 SGHTA, CDR2 FQGTGA. With 5 bases removed from V and 7 bases from J, the gap between germline ends came to 17 bases. The CDR3 runs 14 residues. Original processing methods: Amplification of reference gene primers was used by the study to estimate nucleated cell counts. Profiled with immunoSEQ multiplex PCR; TCRdb holds only in-frame clones, not every one. V and J calls and clone size are given by that table; D and trimming were obtained from the DNA. The table records about 530,000 clones, 85% to 90% of them present only once.

The source material was peripheral blood. V usage is TRBV7-3 and J usage is TRBJ1-1; D might be TRBD1 (6 bases). This clonotype was sampled from a woman between 45 and 60 years old with COVID-19, enrolled during active disease. The CDR3: CASSPIPGHREAFF. CDR3 DNA sequence: TGTGCCAGCAGCCCGATCCCGGGACACCGTGAAGCTTTCTTT.